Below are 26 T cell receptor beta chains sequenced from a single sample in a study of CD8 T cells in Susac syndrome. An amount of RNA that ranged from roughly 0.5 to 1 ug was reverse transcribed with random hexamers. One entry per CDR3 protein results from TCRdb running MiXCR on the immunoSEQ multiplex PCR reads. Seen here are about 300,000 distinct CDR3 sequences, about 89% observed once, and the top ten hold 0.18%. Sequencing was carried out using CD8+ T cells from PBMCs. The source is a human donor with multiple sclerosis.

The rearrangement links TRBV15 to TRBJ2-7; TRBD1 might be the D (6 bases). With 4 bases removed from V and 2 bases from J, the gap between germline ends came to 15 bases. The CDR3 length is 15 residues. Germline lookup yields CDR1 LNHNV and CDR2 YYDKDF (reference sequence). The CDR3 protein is CATSTPDTGTYEQYF. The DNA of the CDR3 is TGTGCCACCAGCACCCCTGACACAGGGACCTACGAGCAGTACTTC.

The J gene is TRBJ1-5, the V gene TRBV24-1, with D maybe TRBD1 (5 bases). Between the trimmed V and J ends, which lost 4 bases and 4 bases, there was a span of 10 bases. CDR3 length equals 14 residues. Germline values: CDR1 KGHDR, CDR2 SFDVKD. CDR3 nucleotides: TGTGCCACCAGTGACCTGACAGTAAATCAGCCCCAGCATTTT. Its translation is CATSDLTVNQPQHF.

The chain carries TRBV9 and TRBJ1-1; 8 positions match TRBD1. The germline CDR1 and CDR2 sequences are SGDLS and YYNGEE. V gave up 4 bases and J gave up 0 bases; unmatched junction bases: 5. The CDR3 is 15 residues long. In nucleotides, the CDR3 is TGTGCCAGCAGCCGAACAGGGGGATTGAACACTGAAGCTTTCTTT. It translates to CASSRTGGLNTEAFF.

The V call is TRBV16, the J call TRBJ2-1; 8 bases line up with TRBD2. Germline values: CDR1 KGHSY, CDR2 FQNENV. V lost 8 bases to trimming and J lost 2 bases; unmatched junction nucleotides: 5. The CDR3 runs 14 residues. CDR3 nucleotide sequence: TGTGCCAGCGAAAGCGGGAGCACCTACAATGAGCAGTTCTTC. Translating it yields CASESGSTYNEQFF.

The CDR3 nucleotides are TGTGCCAGCAGTTTGGCACTACTCTACAATGAGCAGTTCTTC. It codes for CASSLALLYNEQFF. V and J are TRBV28 and TRBJ2-1; D remains ambiguous. Trimming took 3 bases from V and 3 from J, leaving 9 bases between them. The CDR3 contains 14 residues. Germline assignment: CDR1 MDHEN and CDR2 SYDVKM. The full variable domain, completed using reference TRBV28 and TRBJ2-1, is DVKVTQSSRYLVKRTGEKVFLECVQDMDHENMFWYRQDPGLGLRLIYFSYDVKMKEKGDIPEGYSVSREKKERFSLILESASTNQTSMYLCASSLALLYNEQFFGPGTRLTVL.

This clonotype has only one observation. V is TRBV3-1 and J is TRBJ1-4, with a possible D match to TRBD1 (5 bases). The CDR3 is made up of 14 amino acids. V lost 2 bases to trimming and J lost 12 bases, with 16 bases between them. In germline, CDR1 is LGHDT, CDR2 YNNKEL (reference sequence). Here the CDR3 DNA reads TGTGCCAGCAGCCAAATTTTGGGGGTGCAACAACTGTTTTTT. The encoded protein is CASSQILGVQQLFF.

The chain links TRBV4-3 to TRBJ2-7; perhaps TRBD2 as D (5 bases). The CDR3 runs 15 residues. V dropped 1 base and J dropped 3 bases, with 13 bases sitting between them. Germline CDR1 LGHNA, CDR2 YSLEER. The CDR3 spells CASSQVASTIYEQYF. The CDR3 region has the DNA TGCGCCAGCAGCCAAGTAGCTAGCACGATCTACGAGCAGTACTTC.

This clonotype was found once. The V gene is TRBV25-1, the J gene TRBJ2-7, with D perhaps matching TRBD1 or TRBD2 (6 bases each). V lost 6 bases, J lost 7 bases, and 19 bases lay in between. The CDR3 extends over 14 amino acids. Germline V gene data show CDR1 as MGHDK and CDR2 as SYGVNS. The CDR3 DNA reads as TGTGCCAGCAGAACCTCGGGGGCGGCCGGTGAGCAGTACTTC. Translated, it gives CASRTSGAAGEQYF.

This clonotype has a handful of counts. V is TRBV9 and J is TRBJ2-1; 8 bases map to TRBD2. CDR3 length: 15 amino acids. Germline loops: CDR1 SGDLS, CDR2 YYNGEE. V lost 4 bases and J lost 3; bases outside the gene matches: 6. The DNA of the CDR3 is TGTGCCAGCAGCCCTCCGGCGGGAGGCTACAATGAGCAGTTCTTC. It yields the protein CASSPPAGGYNEQFF. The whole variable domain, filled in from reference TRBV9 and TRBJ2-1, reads DSGVTQTPKHLITATGQRVTLRCSPRSGDLSVYWYQQSLDQGLQFLIQYYNGEERAKGNILERFSAQQFPDLHSELNLSSLELGDSALYFCASSPPAGGYNEQFFGPGTRLTVL.

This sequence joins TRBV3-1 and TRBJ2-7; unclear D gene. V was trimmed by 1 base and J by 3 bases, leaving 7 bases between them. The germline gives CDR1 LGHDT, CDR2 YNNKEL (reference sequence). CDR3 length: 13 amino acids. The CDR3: CASSQGVYYEQYF. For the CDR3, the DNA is TGTGCCAGCAGCCAAGGGGTATACTACGAGCAGTACTTC.

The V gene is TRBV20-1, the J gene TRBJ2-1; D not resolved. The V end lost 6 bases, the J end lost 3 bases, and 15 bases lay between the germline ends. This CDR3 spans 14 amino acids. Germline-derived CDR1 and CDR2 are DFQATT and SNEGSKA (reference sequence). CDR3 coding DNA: TGCAGTGCACCCTCTCCGTCCGGCTACAATGAGCAGTTCTTC. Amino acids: CSAPSPSGYNEQFF.

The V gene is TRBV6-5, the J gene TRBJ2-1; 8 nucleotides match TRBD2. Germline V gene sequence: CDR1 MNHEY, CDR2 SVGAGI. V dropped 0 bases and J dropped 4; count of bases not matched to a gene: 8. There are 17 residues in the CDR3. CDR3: CASSYSSVAGPYNEQFF. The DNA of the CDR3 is TGTGCCAGCAGTTACTCGAGCGTAGCGGGGCCGTACAATGAGCAGTTCTTC.

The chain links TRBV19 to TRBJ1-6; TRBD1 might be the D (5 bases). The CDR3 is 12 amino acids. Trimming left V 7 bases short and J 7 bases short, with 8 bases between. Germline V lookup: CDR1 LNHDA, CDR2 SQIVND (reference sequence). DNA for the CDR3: TGTGCCAGTAAGGCAGGGAATTCACCCCTCCACTTT. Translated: CASKAGNSPLHF.

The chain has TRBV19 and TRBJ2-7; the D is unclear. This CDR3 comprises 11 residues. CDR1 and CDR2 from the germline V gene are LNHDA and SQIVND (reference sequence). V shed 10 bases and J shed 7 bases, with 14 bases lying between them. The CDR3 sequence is CATRTATEQYF. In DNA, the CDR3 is TGTGCCACCAGGACGGCTACAGAGCAGTACTTC.

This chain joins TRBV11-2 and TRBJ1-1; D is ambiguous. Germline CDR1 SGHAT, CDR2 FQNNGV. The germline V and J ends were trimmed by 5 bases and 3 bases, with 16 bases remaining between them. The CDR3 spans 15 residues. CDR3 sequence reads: CASSAGQNDYTEAFF. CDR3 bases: TGTGCCAGCAGCGCGGGCCAGAACGACTACACTGAAGCTTTCTTT.

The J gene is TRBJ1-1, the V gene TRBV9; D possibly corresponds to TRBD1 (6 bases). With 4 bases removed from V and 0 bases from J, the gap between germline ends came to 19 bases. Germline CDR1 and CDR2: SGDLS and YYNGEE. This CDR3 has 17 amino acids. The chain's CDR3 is CASSPGQSLGMNTEAFF. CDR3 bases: TGTGCCAGCAGCCCTGGACAGTCGCTCGGGATGAACACTGAAGCTTTCTTT.

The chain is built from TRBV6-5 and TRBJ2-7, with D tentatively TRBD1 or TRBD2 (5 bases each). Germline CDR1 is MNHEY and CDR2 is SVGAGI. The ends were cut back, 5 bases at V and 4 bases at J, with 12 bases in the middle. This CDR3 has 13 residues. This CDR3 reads CASSHQGPYEQYF. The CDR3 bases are TGTGCCAGCAGTCACCAGGGACCGTACGAGCAGTACTTC.

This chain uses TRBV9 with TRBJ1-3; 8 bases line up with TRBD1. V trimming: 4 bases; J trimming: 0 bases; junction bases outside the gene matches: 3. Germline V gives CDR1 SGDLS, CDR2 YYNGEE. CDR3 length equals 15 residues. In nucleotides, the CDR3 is TGTGCCAGCAGCCTTACAGGGGGCTCTGGAAACACCATATATTTT. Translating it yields CASSLTGGSGNTIYF.

The chain's CDR3 is CASSLGQGANTEAFF. CDR3 DNA sequence: TGTGCCAGTAGTCTCGGACAGGGGGCTAATACTGAAGCTTTCTTT. This chain connects TRBV19 to TRBJ1-1; 11 bases are a match to TRBD1. This CDR3 comprises 15 residues. Per germline, CDR1 LNHDA and CDR2 SQIVND (reference sequence). J was trimmed by 5 bases and V by 5 bases; bases with no gene match: 7.

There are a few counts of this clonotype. In DNA form, the CDR3 reads TGTGCCAGCAGCTTAGCGCTCAGGACTAATGAAAAACTGTTTTTT. It translates to CASSLALRTNEKLFF. The rearrangement joins TRBV7-8 to TRBJ1-4; D uncertain. This CDR3 has 15 amino acids. V was pared by 0 bases and J by 2 bases, with 7 bases between. CDR1 SGHVS and CDR2 FQNEAQ come from the germline V gene.

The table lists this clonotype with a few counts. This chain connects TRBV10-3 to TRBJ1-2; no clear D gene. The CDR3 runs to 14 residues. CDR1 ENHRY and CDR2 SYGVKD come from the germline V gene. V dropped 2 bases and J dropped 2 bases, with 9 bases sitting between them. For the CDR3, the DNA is TGTGCCATCAGTGAGGGAACGGGGAACTATGGCTACACCTTC. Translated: CAISEGTGNYGYTF.

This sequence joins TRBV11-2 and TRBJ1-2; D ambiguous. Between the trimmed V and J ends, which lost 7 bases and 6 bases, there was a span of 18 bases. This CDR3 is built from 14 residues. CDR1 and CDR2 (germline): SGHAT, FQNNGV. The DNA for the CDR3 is TGTGCCAGCAAGGACTCGCGGGAAAGGGATGGCTACACCTTC. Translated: CASKDSRERDGYTF. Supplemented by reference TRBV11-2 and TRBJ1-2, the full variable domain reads EAGVAQSPRYKIIEKRQSVAFWCNPISGHATLYWYQQILGQGPKLLIQFQNNGVVDDSQLPKDRFSAERLKGVDSTLKIQPAKLEDSAVYLCASKDSRERDGYTFGSGTRLTVV.

The CDR3 DNA reads as TGTGCCTGGGGCCCAGAGGGCAGGGGGCCTAACTATGGCTACACCTTC. It is translated as CAWGPEGRGPNYGYTF. The chain links TRBV30 to TRBJ1-2, with TRBD1 matching over 8 bases. The germline V gene has CDR1 GTSNPN and CDR2 SVGIG (reference sequence). CDR3 length: 16 residues. V lost 5 bases, J lost 0 bases, and 11 bases stayed unmatched.

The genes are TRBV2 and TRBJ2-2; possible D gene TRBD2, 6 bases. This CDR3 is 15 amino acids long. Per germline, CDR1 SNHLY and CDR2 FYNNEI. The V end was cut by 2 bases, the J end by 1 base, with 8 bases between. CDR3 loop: CASSEPGGNTGELFF. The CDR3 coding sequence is TGTGCCAGCAGTGAACCCGGGGGGAACACCGGGGAGCTGTTTTTT.

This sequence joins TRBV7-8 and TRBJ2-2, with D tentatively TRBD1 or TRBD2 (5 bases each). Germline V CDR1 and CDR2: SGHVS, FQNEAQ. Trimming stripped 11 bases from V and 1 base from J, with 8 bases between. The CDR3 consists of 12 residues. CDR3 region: CAGTRNTGELFF. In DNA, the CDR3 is TGTGCCGGGACGCGGAACACCGGGGAGCTGTTTTTT.

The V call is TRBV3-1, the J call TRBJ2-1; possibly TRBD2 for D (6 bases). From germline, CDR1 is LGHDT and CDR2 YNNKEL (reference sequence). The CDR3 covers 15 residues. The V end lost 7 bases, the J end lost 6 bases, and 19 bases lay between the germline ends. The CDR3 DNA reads TGTGCCAGCACGTCGACTAGGACGGGATTCAATGAGCAGTTCTTC. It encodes CASTSTRTGFNEQFF.